These 3 T cell receptor beta chains were sequenced from one sample in a study of cytomegalovirus exposure and HLA in healthy donors. 60 Vbeta and 13 Jbeta primers were used in PCR. Data came from immunoSEQ multiplex PCR; TCRdb stores just in-frame clones and leaves some out. The profile shows around 130,000 clones, around four fifths of them singletons. Specimen: PBMCs. These receptors came from a male donor in good health and CMV-seropositive.

The genes are TRBV5-1 and TRBJ2-3, with 11 bases aligning to TRBD2. The junction had 12 bases not matched to a gene; V was cut back by 3 bases and J by 6 bases. CDR1 is SGHRS and CDR2 is YFSETQ in the germline V gene. The CDR3 is made up of 17 amino acids. CDR3 DNA: TGCGCCAGCAGCTGGACGACGGGACCTAGCGGGAGGGATACGCAGTATTTT. Protein sequence: CASSWTTGPSGRDTQYF.

The rearrangement uses TRBV4-3 and TRBJ2-7, with a possible D match to TRBD2 (5 bases). Germline CDR1 reads LGHNA; CDR2 reads YSLEER. The CDR3 contains 15 residues. The V gene lost 4 bases and the J gene lost 3 bases, with 16 bases spanning the gap. The CDR3 nucleotides read TGCGCCAGCAGCCCAGAGGAGGCTCCGATCTACGAGCAGTACTTC. It is translated as CASSPEEAPIYEQYF.

A single count supports this clone. This chain joins TRBV27 and TRBJ2-3; TRBD1 aligns across 8 bases. The CDR3 runs 15 residues. Germline assignment: CDR1 MNHEY and CDR2 SMNVEV (reference sequence). Trimming took 7 bases from V and 2 from J; bases not matched to a gene: 8. CDR3 DNA: TGTGCCAGCACTCAGGACAGGGAGGACACAGATACGCAGTATTTT. Translated, it gives CASTQDREDTDTQYF.